Each of the 2 T cell receptor beta chains below was sequenced from the same sample in a study of T cells in Graves' hyperthyroidism and ophthalmopathy. Regions amplified from RNA transcripts were the TCR beta CDR3 regions. HTBI primers were the set used in a first-round RT-PCR of the TCR CDR3. TCRdb reprocessed the multiplex PCR reads via MiXCR and lists one record per CDR3 protein. Altogether hundreds of thousands of distinct CDR3 sequences are present, about 15% being singletons, with the ten largest covering 4.5% to 6%. The source material was blood. These receptors originate from a woman aged 25 to 39 with Graves' hyperthyroidism that later progressed to Graves' ophthalmopathy.

This clonotype was seen repeatedly, ten times or more. The junction departs from the called germline gene at one end, perhaps through a read error. The chain has TRBV27 and TRBJ2-1; 8 nucleotides agree with TRBD2. The CDR3 is made up of 15 amino acids. Germline V CDR1 and CDR2: MNHEY, SMNVEV (reference sequence). CDR3 in amino acids: CTSSSGLVLGNEQFF. CDR3 in DNA: TGTACCAGCAGTTCGGGACTAGTATTGGGCAATGAGCAGTTCTTC.

Only a few counts were recorded for this clonotype. V and J are TRBV5-1 and TRBJ2-3; D is possibly TRBD1 or TRBD2 (5 bases each). The ends were cut back, 0 bases at V and 4 bases at J, with 9 bases in the middle. Germline loops: CDR1 SGHRS, CDR2 YFSETQ. The CDR3 totals 14 residues. CDR3 sequence reads: CASSLAGSPDTQYF. The CDR3 DNA reads TGCGCCAGCAGCTTGGCAGGGAGCCCAGATACGCAGTATTTT. The full variable domain, rest sourced from reference TRBV5-1 and TRBJ2-3, is KAGVTQTPRYLIKTRGQQVTLSCSPISGHRSVSWYQQTPGQGLQFLFEYFSETQRNKGNFPGRFSGRQFSNSRSEMNVSTLELGDSALYLCASSLAGSPDTQYFGPGTRLTVL.